This T cell receptor (beta chain) originates from a study of cytomegalovirus exposure and HLA in healthy donors. Regarding this clone: Antigen: not known. The same CDR3 is also encoded by other DNA sequences in this sample.

V was pared by 7 bases and J by 12 bases, with 16 bases of the junction left unmatched. CDR1 and CDR2 (germline): SNHLY, FYNNEI. The CDR3 is made up of 14 amino acids. Broader study findings: Three CMV-associated chains proved CMV antigen-specific in vitro. Clonal expansion, a later analysis showed, was greater in HLA-associated TCR beta chains than in equally common others.

PCR involved 60 Vbeta and 13 Jbeta primers. Libraries were prepared by immunoSEQ multiplex PCR; TCRdb keeps only in-frame clonotypes and omits some of them. This table has around 130,000 clones, around 83% appearing once. Source material: PBMCs. The chain has TRBV2 and TRBJ2-7; TRBD2 aligns across 9 bases. The TCR was taken from a young woman in good health and CMV-seropositive. CDR3 amino acids: CASKRSGLASLGYF. CDR3 nucleotides: TGTGCCAGCAAGCGGAGCGGACTAGCGAGTTTGGGGTACTTC.